The 28 T cell receptor beta chains given below trace back to one sample, sequenced in a study of blood T cell repertoires in COVID-19. Here immunoSEQ multiplex PCR was the method, and the copy in TCRdb shows in-frame clones only, minus some. The table shows 340,000 or so clones, with 80% to 90% occurring only once. The sample consisted of PBMCs or T cells enriched from blood (not recorded which). The receptors stem from a woman between 40 and 50 years old with acute COVID-19.

The chain recombines TRBV19 with TRBJ2-3; 7 nucleotides align to TRBD1. The CDR3 spans 14 residues. Germline assignment: CDR1 LNHDA and CDR2 SQIVND (reference sequence). V trimming: 7 bases; J trimming: 6 bases; junction bases outside the gene matches: 10. CDR3 loop: CASKTTGTVDTQYF. The CDR3 DNA follows: TGTGCCAGTAAAACGACAGGGACGGTGGATACGCAGTATTTT.

The chain employs TRBV28 and TRBJ1-5; 10 positions agree with TRBD1. CDR3 length equals 16 residues. The junction had 14 bases not matched to a gene; V was cut back by 5 bases and J by 10 bases. Germline V gene sequence: CDR1 MDHEN, CDR2 SYDVKM. The CDR3 here is CASSRSRTGGGIPQHF. The CDR3 DNA reads as TGTGCCAGCAGTAGAAGCAGGACAGGGGGAGGTATACCCCAGCATTTT.

The V gene is TRBV18, the J gene TRBJ2-1; 11 nucleotides agree with TRBD2. The germline V gene has CDR1 KGHSH and CDR2 LQKENI. CDR3 length: 17 amino acids. Unmatched junction bases numbered 6, after V lost 3 bases and J lost 2 bases. CDR3 region: CASSPRTSGPTYNEQFF. CDR3 in DNA: TGTGCCAGCTCACCCCGGACTAGCGGGCCAACCTACAATGAGCAGTTCTTC.

The J gene is TRBJ1-1, the V gene TRBV27, with unresolved D. There are 13 residues in the CDR3. CDR1 is MNHEY and CDR2 is SMNVEV in the germline V gene (reference sequence). With 5 bases removed from V and 3 bases from J, the gap between germline ends came to 10 bases. CDR3 loop: CASSGRRDTEAFF. The CDR3 nucleotides read TGTGCCAGCAGTGGACGGCGGGACACTGAAGCTTTCTTT.

The rearrangement links TRBV19 to TRBJ1-1; possible D gene TRBD1, 5 bases. This CDR3 region has 14 residues. V lost 5 bases and J lost 4, with 14 bases in between. CDR1 is LNHDA and CDR2 is SQIVND in the germline V gene (reference sequence). CDR3 sequence (DNA): TGTGCCAGTAGTCTGCGGGACTCGGTCACTGAAGCTTTCTTT. The encoded protein is CASSLRDSVTEAFF.

This chain uses TRBV18 with TRBJ2-7; the D gene is possibly TRBD2 (5 bases). CDR3 length equals 13 residues. V dropped 2 bases and J dropped 3 bases, with 8 bases sitting between them. Germline V gene data show CDR1 as KGHSH and CDR2 as LQKENI. CDR3 in amino acids: CASSPTGSYEQYF. CDR3 bases: TGTGCCAGCTCACCAACGGGGAGCTACGAGCAGTACTTC.

The genes are TRBV28 and TRBJ2-7; tentative D call: TRBD2 (6 bases). V shed 6 bases and J shed 4 bases, with 13 bases lying between them. Germline V gene lookup returns CDR1 MDHEN and CDR2 SYDVKM. This CDR3 contains 13 residues. This chain's CDR3 is CASRLREGYEQYF. The CDR3 DNA follows: TGTGCCAGCAGGTTGCGGGAAGGTTACGAGCAGTACTTC.

The V call is TRBV4-3, the J call TRBJ1-3; D is ambiguous. The germline CDR1 and CDR2 sequences are LGHNA and YSLEER. CDR3 length: 16 amino acids. Trimming cost V 0 bases and J 2 bases, with 11 bases left between them. The CDR3 here is CASSQEWREAGNTIYF. Here the CDR3 DNA reads TGCGCCAGCAGCCAAGAGTGGAGGGAAGCTGGAAACACCATATATTTT.

The genes are TRBV11-2 and TRBJ2-3; unclear D gene. The V gene's germline CDR1 is SGHAT and CDR2 FQNNGV. With 3 bases removed from V and 0 bases from J, the gap between germline ends came to 7 bases. There are 14 residues in the CDR3. The DNA of the CDR3 is TGTGCCAGCAGCTTTTCAACTAGCACAGATACGCAGTATTTT. It encodes CASSFSTSTDTQYF. The full variable domain, its missing parts supplied by reference TRBV11-2 and TRBJ2-3, is EAGVAQSPRYKIIEKRQSVAFWCNPISGHATLYWYQQILGQGPKLLIQFQNNGVVDDSQLPKDRFSAERLKGVDSTLKIQPAKLEDSAVYLCASSFSTSTDTQYFGPGTRLTVL.

The chain has TRBV10-1 and TRBJ2-1; 10 nucleotides agree with TRBD1. The CDR3 loop spans 17 amino acids. With V trimmed by 4 bases and J by 6 bases, 12 bases remained unmatched. Germline assignment: CDR1 WNHNN and CDR2 SYGVQD (reference sequence). The CDR3 here is CASSGLKGTGVFNEQFF. The CDR3 DNA is TGCGCCAGCAGTGGGCTTAAGGGGACAGGGGTATTCAATGAGCAGTTCTTC.

This chain connects TRBV2 to TRBJ1-2; 8 bases agree with TRBD1. The ends lost 5 bases at V and 8 bases at J; junction bases unmatched: 16. The length of the CDR3 is 16 residues. Germline assignment: CDR1 SNHLY and CDR2 FYNNEI. CDR3 residues: CASSRTGTGSLWGYTF. For the CDR3, the DNA is TGTGCCAGCAGTCGGACCGGGACAGGTTCCCTTTGGGGCTACACCTTC.

The chain links TRBV4-3 to TRBJ2-3; 10 bases fit TRBD2. V lost 2 bases and J lost 5; bases outside the gene matches: 13. Germline-derived CDR1 and CDR2 are LGHNA and YSLEER. This CDR3 has 18 amino acids. CDR3 coding DNA: TGCGCCAGCAGCCAAAAGGGGGGAGCGGGAGGGTTTGGAGATACGCAGTATTTT. Protein sequence: CASSQKGGAGGFGDTQYF.

CDR3: CASSYSSGRLNTEAFF. DNA for the CDR3: TGTGCCAGCAGTTACTCGAGCGGGCGTTTGAACACTGAAGCTTTCTTT. The chain joins TRBV6-5 to TRBJ1-1; D is ambiguous. Germline CDR1 MNHEY, CDR2 SVGAGI. This CDR3 contains 16 residues. The V end was cut by 0 bases, the J end by 0 bases, with 11 bases between.

The J gene is TRBJ2-1, the V gene TRBV18, with a possible D match to TRBD1 (6 bases). V was shortened by 6 bases and J by 7 bases, with 19 bases between the two germline ends. The CDR3 has 15 residues. The germline CDR1 and CDR2 sequences are KGHSH and LQKENI. DNA for the CDR3: TGTGCCAGCTCCCCCAGACAGGCCGTTGGTAATGAGCAGTTCTTC. This encodes CASSPRQAVGNEQFF.

DNA for the CDR3: TGTGCCAGCATTTCGGGGTCTCTTGGAAACACCATATATTTT. It specifies CASISGSLGNTIYF. The chain carries TRBV28 and TRBJ1-3, with D unclear. Germline loops: CDR1 MDHEN, CDR2 SYDVKM. The CDR3 totals 14 residues. Between the trimmed V and J ends, which lost 7 bases and 3 bases, there was a span of 13 bases.

The chain recombines TRBV5-1 with TRBJ2-1; TRBD1 matches at 8 bases. The germline gives CDR1 SGHRS, CDR2 YFSETQ. J lost 2 bases, V lost 3 bases, and 1 base had no gene match. CDR3 length: 14 residues. The CDR3 region has the DNA TGCGCCAGCAGCTCGACAGGGGCCTACAATGAGCAGTTCTTC. Protein product: CASSSTGAYNEQFF.

V usage is TRBV7-6 and J usage is TRBJ1-3; D might be TRBD1 (5 bases). V lost 3 bases, J lost 1 base, and 22 bases lay in between. Germline assignment: CDR1 SGHVS and CDR2 FNYEAQ. The CDR3 is made up of 19 amino acids. CDR3 protein: CASSFRAPFGGSSGNTIYF. In DNA, the CDR3 is TGTGCCAGCAGCTTTAGAGCCCCATTTGGGGGGTCTTCTGGAAACACCATATATTTT.

In this sample, this clone turned up once. This chain connects TRBV6-1 to TRBJ2-7; 9 nucleotides align to TRBD1. There are 16 residues in the CDR3. Germline V CDR1 and CDR2: MNHNS, SASEGT. The V segment lost 1 base and the J segment 3 bases; nucleotides outside the gene matches: 7. The CDR3 DNA reads TGTGCCAGCAGTGAAGGTATTTGGGACAGGGTCTACGAGCAGTACTTC. This gives the protein CASSEGIWDRVYEQYF.

This chain connects TRBV9 to TRBJ2-5, with 8 bases that match TRBD2. The CDR3 loop spans 16 amino acids. Per the germline V gene, CDR1 is SGDLS and CDR2 is YYNGEE. Trimming removed 0 bases from V and 0 bases from J; junction bases left unmatched: 4. The DNA for the CDR3 is TGTGCCAGCAGCGTAGGTCGGGGGGGGTACCAAGAGACCCAGTACTTC. Encoded protein: CASSVGRGGYQETQYF.

The chain is built from TRBV3-1 (or the pseudogene TRBV3-2) and TRBJ1-2, with D tentatively TRBD1 (6 bases). The CDR3 has 13 residues. Trimming stripped 6 bases from V and 1 base from J, with 9 bases between. CDR1 and CDR2 from the germline V gene are LGHDT and YNNKEL (reference sequence). In nucleotides, the CDR3 is TGTGCCAGCAGTCAGGACAGTAACTATGGCTACACCTTC. Translated, it gives CASSQDSNYGYTF.

The chain links TRBV5-4 to TRBJ2-7; 10 bases map to TRBD2. With V trimmed by 0 bases and J by 9 bases, 6 bases remained unmatched. Germline loops: CDR1 SGHNT, CDR2 YYREEE (reference sequence). This CDR3 spans 14 amino acids. CDR3 coding DNA: TGTGCCAGCAGCTTGGCAAGCGGGGGGGCAAGGCAGTACTTC. Encoded protein: CASSLASGGARQYF.

V and J are TRBV5-1 and TRBJ1-4; TRBD1 aligns across 10 bases. The CDR3 loop spans 15 amino acids. V shed 0 bases and J 8 bases; nucleotides not matched to a gene: 4. Germline V gene sequence: CDR1 SGHRS, CDR2 YFSETQ. CDR3 DNA: TGCGCCAGCAGCTTGGGGGACAGGGGTAGGGAAAAACTGTTTTTT. Its translation is CASSLGDRGREKLFF.

The rearrangement joins TRBV4-2 to TRBJ1-1; TRBD1 is a possible D gene (5 bases). The CDR3 runs 13 residues. From germline, CDR1 is LGHNA and CDR2 YNFKEQ. Trimming cost V 1 base and J 4 bases, with 7 bases left between them. CDR3 coding DNA: TGTGCCAGCAGCCAAGCCAGGGCCACTGAAGCTTTCTTT. This encodes CASSQARATEAFF.

V is TRBV27 and J is TRBJ1-1, with D maybe TRBD1 (5 bases). The CDR3 is 15 amino acids. Deletions cut 8 bases from V and 4 bases from J, with 20 bases between. Per the germline V gene, CDR1 is MNHEY and CDR2 is SMNVEV (reference sequence). CDR3 loop: CASHPLGRGATEAFF. The CDR3, as DNA: TGTGCCAGCCACCCCTTGGGAAGGGGTGCCACTGAAGCTTTCTTT.

This clone was picked up one time. The chain combines TRBV4-2 with TRBJ2-2, with 11 bases fitting TRBD2. CDR1 and CDR2 from the germline V gene are LGHNA and YNFKEQ. This CDR3 is built from 23 residues. Trimming at V came to 1 base and at J to 6 bases, leaving 25 bases not matched to a gene. The CDR3 sequence: CASSQVALGPGQIAGGASGELFF. CDR3 nucleotide sequence: TGTGCCAGCAGCCAAGTAGCTTTAGGACCGGGACAGATAGCGGGAGGGGCGTCCGGGGAGCTGTTTTTT.

The chain combines TRBV5-6 with TRBJ2-1; TRBD2 might be the D (5 bases). V lost 4 bases, J lost 0 bases, and 17 bases lay in between. The germline gives CDR1 SGHDT, CDR2 YYEEEE. This CDR3 has 17 residues. CDR3 bases: TGTGCCAGCAGCACACGTCCGGGGTTTCGCTCCTACAATGAGCAGTTCTTC. This gives the protein CASSTRPGFRSYNEQFF.

The gene calls are TRBV7-3 and TRBJ1-6, with TRBD1 matching over 7 bases. The V segment lost 6 bases and the J segment 6 bases; nucleotides outside the gene matches: 2. CDR3 size: 13 residues. Germline V CDR1 and CDR2: SGHTA, FQGTGA. The CDR3 sequence: CASSGTANSPLHF. In nucleotides, the CDR3 is TGTGCCAGCAGTGGGACAGCTAATTCACCCCTCCACTTT.

This clone was detected only a few times. The chain couples TRBV7-2 to TRBJ1-6; D possibly corresponds to TRBD1 (5 bases). V lost 3 bases to trimming and J lost 8 bases, with 20 bases between them. The CDR3 contains 17 residues. From germline, CDR1 is SGHTA and CDR2 FQGNSA. The CDR3 DNA reads TGTGCCAGCAGCTTTTTTAGTGGGGCCCGTGGCGATTCACCCCTCCACTTT. This translates into CASSFFSGARGDSPLHF. The variable domain in full, with the rest retrieved from reference TRBV7-2 and TRBJ1-6, is GAGVSQSPSNKVTEKGKDVELRCDPISGHTALYWYRQSLGQGLEFLIYFQGNSAPDKSGLPSDRFSAERTGGSVSTLTIQRTQQEDSAVYLCASSFFSGARGDSPLHFGNGTRLTVT.